The clone carrying this T cell receptor beta chain was counted a few times. Its specificity is unknown. The sample belongs to a study of CD4 T cells in relation to SARS-CoV-2 and coronaviruses. The length of the CDR3 is 14 residues. The germline V gene encodes CDR1 KGHDR and CDR2 SFDVKD. V was cut by 5 bases and J by 1 base, with 7 bases left in between. For around ten days, 10^5 sorted CD4+ cells grew with T cell-depleted PBMCs and CEF. The method was immunoSEQ multiplex PCR; TCRdb's version includes in-frame clones alone and lacks a portion of them. This table has about 36,000 clones, around four fifths appearing once.

The clonotype originates from an adult with COVID-19. The chain employs TRBV24-1 and TRBJ2-2; D uncertain. The specimen was memory CD4+ T cells from PBMCs, cultured in vitro. The CDR3 coding sequence is TGTGCCACCAGTGCCCGGGTGAACACCGGGGAGCTGTTTTTT. It codes for CATSARVNTGELFF.